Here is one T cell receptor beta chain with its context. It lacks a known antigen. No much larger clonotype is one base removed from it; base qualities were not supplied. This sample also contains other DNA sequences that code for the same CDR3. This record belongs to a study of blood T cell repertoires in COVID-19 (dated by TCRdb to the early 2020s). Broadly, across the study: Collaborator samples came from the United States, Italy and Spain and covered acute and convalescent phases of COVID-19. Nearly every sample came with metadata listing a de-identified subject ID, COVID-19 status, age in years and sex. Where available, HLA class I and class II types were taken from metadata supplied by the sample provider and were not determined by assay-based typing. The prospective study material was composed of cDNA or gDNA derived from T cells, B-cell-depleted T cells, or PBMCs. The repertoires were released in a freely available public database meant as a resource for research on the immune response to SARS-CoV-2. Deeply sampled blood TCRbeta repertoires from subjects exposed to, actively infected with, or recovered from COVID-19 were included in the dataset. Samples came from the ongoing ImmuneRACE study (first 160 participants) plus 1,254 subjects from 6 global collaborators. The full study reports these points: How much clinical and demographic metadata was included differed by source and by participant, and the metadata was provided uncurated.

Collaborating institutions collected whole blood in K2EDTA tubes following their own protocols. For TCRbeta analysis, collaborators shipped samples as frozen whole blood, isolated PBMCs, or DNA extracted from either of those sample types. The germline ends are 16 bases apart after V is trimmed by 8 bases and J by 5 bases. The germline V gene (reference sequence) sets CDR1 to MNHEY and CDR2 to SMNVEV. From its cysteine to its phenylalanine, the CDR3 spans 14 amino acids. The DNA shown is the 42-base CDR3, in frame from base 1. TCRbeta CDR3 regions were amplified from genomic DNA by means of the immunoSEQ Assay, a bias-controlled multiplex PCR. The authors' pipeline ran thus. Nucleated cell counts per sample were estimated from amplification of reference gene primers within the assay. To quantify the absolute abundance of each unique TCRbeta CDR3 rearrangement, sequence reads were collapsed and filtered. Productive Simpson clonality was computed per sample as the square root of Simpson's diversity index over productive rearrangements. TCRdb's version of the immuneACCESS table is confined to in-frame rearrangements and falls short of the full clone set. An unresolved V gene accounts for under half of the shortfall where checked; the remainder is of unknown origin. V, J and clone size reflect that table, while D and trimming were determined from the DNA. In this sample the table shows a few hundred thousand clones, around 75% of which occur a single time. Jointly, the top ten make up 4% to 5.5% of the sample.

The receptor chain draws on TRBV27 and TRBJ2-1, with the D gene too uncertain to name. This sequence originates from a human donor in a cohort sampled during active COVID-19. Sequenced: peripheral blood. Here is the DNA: TGTGCCAGCGGCGATCGAGGCCCAAACAATGAGCAGTTCTTC. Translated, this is CASGDRGPNNEQFF.